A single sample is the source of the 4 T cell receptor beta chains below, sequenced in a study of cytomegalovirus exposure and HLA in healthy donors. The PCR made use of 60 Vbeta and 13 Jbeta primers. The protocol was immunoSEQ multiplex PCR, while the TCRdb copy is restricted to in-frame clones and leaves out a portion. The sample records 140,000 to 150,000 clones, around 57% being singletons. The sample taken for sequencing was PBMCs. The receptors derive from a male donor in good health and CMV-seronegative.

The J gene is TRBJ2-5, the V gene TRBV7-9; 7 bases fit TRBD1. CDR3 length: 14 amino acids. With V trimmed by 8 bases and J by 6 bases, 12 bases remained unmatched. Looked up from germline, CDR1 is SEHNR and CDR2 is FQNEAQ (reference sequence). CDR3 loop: CASDRDGPWKTQYF. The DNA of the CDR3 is TGTGCCAGCGACAGGGACGGCCCGTGGAAGACCCAGTACTTC.

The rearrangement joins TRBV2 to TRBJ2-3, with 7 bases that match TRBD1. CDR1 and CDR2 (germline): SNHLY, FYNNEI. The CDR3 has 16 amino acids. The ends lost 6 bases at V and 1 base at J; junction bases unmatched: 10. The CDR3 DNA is TGTGCCAGCAGGGACCGACAGGGCGTCCGCACAGATACGCAGTATTTT. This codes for CASRDRQGVRTDTQYF.

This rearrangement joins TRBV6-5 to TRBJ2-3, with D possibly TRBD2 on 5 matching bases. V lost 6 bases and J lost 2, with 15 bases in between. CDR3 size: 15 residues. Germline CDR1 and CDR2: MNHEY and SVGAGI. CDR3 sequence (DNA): TGTGCCAGCAGAGACACTAGGGCCCACACAGATACGCAGTATTTT. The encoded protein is CASRDTRAHTDTQYF.

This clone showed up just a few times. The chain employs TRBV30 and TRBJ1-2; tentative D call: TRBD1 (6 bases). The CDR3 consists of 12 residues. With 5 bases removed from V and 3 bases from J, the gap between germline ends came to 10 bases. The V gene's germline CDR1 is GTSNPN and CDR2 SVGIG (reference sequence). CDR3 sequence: CAWQGTDYGYTF. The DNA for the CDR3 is TGTGCCTGGCAGGGGACGGACTATGGCTACACCTTC.